This TCR beta chain was sequenced during a study of blood T cell repertoires in COVID-19. Study-wide context: Researchers got acute and convalescent COVID-19 samples from the United States, Italy and Spain. In each case, the material was cDNA or gDNA derived from T cells, B-cell-depleted T cells, or PBMCs.

Original processing methods: Reference gene primer amplification in the assay estimated nucleated cell counts. The repertoire was sequenced with immunoSEQ multiplex PCR; TCRdb's copy has only in-frame clones and lacks some. That table is the source of V, J and clone size, and D and trimming were worked out from the DNA. The sample holds 50,000 to 65,000 clones; about 83% are singletons and the top ten take around 6.3%. The V end lost 3 bases, the J end lost 10 bases, and 10 bases lay between the germline ends. This CDR3 comprises 12 residues. In germline, CDR1 is MGHRA, CDR2 YSYEKL. The sequence was obtained from a human donor in a cohort sampled during active COVID-19. This chain joins TRBV4-1 and TRBJ2-1, with D perhaps matching TRBD2 (6 bases). The specimen sequenced was peripheral blood. For the CDR3, the DNA is TGCGCCAGCAGCCAGCGGGGAATAGAGCAGTTCTTC. This gives the protein CASSQRGIEQFF.